This T cell receptor beta chain was captured by sequencing in a study of blood T cells in healthy people across ages. This CDR3 has 14 residues. V trimming: 3 bases; J trimming: 3 bases; junction bases outside the gene matches: 4. Germline V CDR1 and CDR2: GTSNPN, SVGIG (reference sequence). Then a second PCR, running roughly 7 to 11 cycles, was carried out with a sample-barcoded 5' primer and a J-beta primer mix. The template-switch adaptor was a 5' adaptor with 12 random nucleotides. It tagged each cDNA molecule. TCRdb reprocessed the 5' RACE reads with MiXCR, giving one entry per CDR3 protein. The sample shows 790,000 or so distinct CDR3 sequences, roughly 50% of them seen only once.

This chain links TRBV30 with TRBJ2-5; 10 positions match TRBD1. The sequencing input was blood. The sequence was collected from a man aged 40-49 years in good health. DNA for the CDR3: TGTGCCTGGAGGAAGGGGACAGGGGAAGAGACCCAGTACTTC. It codes for CAWRKGTGEETQYF.